Detailed here is one T cell receptor (beta chain). The antigen is not known. The record originates from a study of blood T cells in healthy people across ages. This CDR3 comprises 15 residues. The junction had 8 bases not matched to a gene; V was cut back by 3 bases and J by 7 bases. Germline V lookup: CDR1 SEHNR, CDR2 FQNEAQ (reference sequence). Every sample yielded at least 6.5 million isolated PBMCs. The study's findings and limits: Correlation between TCR beta diversity and naive T cell percentage was strong. Long-lived donors carried more naive CD4+ cells and greater diversity than aged donors.

Then a second PCR, running about 6 to 12 cycles, was carried out with a sample-barcoded 5' primer and a J-beta primer mix. The template-switch adaptor was a 5' adaptor with 12 random nucleotides. It tagged each cDNA molecule. TCRdb ran MiXCR on the 5' RACE reads and lists one entry per CDR3 protein. The data show under 1,000,000 distinct CDR3 sequences, 36% seen once. The rearrangement uses TRBV7-9 and TRBJ2-7, with 11 positions matching TRBD1. Sequenced sample: blood. This receptor was taken from a man aged 18-30 years in good health. CDR3 protein: CASSFGTGGNNEQYF. Here the CDR3 DNA reads TGTGCCAGCAGCTTTGGGACAGGGGGGAACAATGAGCAGTACTTC.